Presented here are 21 T cell receptor beta chains from one specimen sequenced in a study of T cell clonotyping in hematopoietic cell transplantation. Described time point: recipient sample about 28 days before transplant, after cytoreduction. The data were produced by immunoSEQ multiplex PCR, yet TCRdb's version contains in-frame clones alone and is incomplete. Of 35,000 to 50,000 clones listed, around 85% are singletons. The specimen comprised peripheral blood mononuclear cells, sampled before stem cell transplant. All receptors come from a man aged 55-75 years with acute myeloid leukemia. Some clones in this sample may be carry-over from other donors' samples.

The rearrangement joins TRBV27 to TRBJ2-7; 12 nucleotides match TRBD1. The CDR3 loop spans 16 amino acids. The V and J ends lost 2 bases and 5 bases, in that order; junction bases with no gene match: 7. Per the germline V gene, CDR1 is MNHEY and CDR2 is SMNVEV (reference sequence). The CDR3 region has the DNA TGTGCCAGCAGTTTACTGGGGACAGGGGGCGGGGACGAGCAGTACTTC. This sequence encodes CASSLLGTGGGDEQYF.

The J gene is TRBJ2-2, the V gene TRBV13; D uncertain. This CDR3 is 16 amino acids long. The V end lost 0 bases, the J end lost 3 bases, and 11 bases lay between the germline ends. The germline V gene encodes CDR1 PRHDT and CDR2 FYEKMQ (reference sequence). The DNA of the CDR3 is TGTGCCAGCAGCTTAGGTCTAGACCCTTACACCGGGGAGCTGTTTTTT. Encoded protein: CASSLGLDPYTGELFF.

J is TRBJ1-5 and V is TRBV6-1; D not resolved. CDR3 length: 12 residues. Germline values: CDR1 MNHNS, CDR2 SASEGT. The V and J ends lost 7 bases and 2 bases respectively, with 6 bases between them. CDR3 DNA: TGTGCCAGCAATAGAGGCAATCAGCCCCAGCATTTT. As protein: CASNRGNQPQHF.

The rearrangement uses TRBV11-3 and TRBJ1-4; 8 nucleotides agree with TRBD1. Trimming at V came to 3 bases and at J to 10 bases, leaving 4 bases not matched to a gene. The germline CDR1 and CDR2 sequences are SGHNT and YENEEA. The CDR3 length is 13 residues. CDR3 sequence (DNA): TGTGCCAGCAGCTTGGACAGGGCCGGAAAACTGTTTTTT. It translates to CASSLDRAGKLFF.

This chain links TRBV7-9 with TRBJ2-7; unclear D gene. Germline V gives CDR1 SEHNR, CDR2 FQNEAQ (reference sequence). The germline V and J ends were trimmed by 2 bases and 2 bases, with 10 bases remaining between them. There are 14 residues in the CDR3. The CDR3 protein is CASSLYPDTYEQYF. CDR3 nucleotides: TGTGCCAGCAGCTTATATCCAGATACCTACGAGCAGTACTTC.

CDR3: CASSLAAGRTVGNEKLFF. CDR3 DNA sequence: TGTGCCAGCAGCTTAGCAGCCGGGAGGACCGTGGGGAATGAAAAACTGTTTTTT. The chain recombines TRBV11-3 with TRBJ1-4; D unclear. With 1 base removed from V and 5 bases from J, the gap between germline ends came to 20 bases. Germline CDR1 SGHNT, CDR2 YENEEA. The CDR3 runs to 18 residues.

This clone was counted a single time. The chain employs TRBV7-6 and TRBJ2-5; 8 positions match TRBD1. Trimming at V came to 5 bases and at J to 1 base, leaving 9 bases not matched to a gene. This CDR3 comprises 16 residues. Germline V gives CDR1 SGHVS, CDR2 FNYEAQ. DNA of the CDR3: TGTGCCAGCAGCCCAAGGGGACAGGCACTCCAAGAGACCCAGTACTTC. It is translated as CASSPRGQALQETQYF.

This clone appeared a single time. The chain uses TRBV28 and TRBJ2-7; possible D gene TRBD1, 6 bases. The germline V gene has CDR1 MDHEN and CDR2 SYDVKM. This CDR3 comprises 15 residues. V was shortened by 2 bases and J by 5 bases, with 16 bases between the two germline ends. The CDR3 region has the DNA TGTGCCAGCAGTTTAAGGCCTCGGAACAGGGACGAGCAGTACTTC. Amino acid sequence: CASSLRPRNRDEQYF.

The V call is TRBV2, the J call TRBJ2-5; 9 nucleotides line up with TRBD1. There are 14 residues in the CDR3. V lost 4 bases to trimming and J lost 3 bases; unmatched junction nucleotides: 3. Germline CDR1 and CDR2: SNHLY and FYNNEI. Here the CDR3 reads CASSGRDREETQYF. The CDR3 region has the DNA TGTGCCAGCAGTGGCCGGGACAGGGAAGAGACCCAGTACTTC.

The chain carries TRBV6-1 and TRBJ2-3, with D maybe TRBD2 (6 bases). The length of the CDR3 is 14 residues. V lost 3 bases to trimming and J lost 2 bases, with 9 bases between them. CDR1 is MNHNS and CDR2 is SASEGT in the germline V gene. The CDR3 loop reads CASSDGGFTDTQYF. As DNA, the CDR3 is TGTGCCAGCAGTGACGGGGGTTTCACAGATACGCAGTATTTT.

The J gene is TRBJ2-2, the V gene TRBV30; no reliable D call. Germline-derived CDR1 and CDR2 are GTSNPN and SVGIG (reference sequence). V gave up 3 bases and J gave up 3 bases, with 8 bases separating them. The CDR3 is 13 amino acids. DNA for the CDR3: TGTGCCTGGAGCACCATTTACACCGGGGAGCTGTTTTTT. Translated: CAWSTIYTGELFF.

The chain employs TRBV7-3 and TRBJ1-1, with 7 bases fitting TRBD1. The CDR3 runs to 14 residues. With 4 bases clipped from V and 5 bases from J, the junction kept 7 bases outside the gene matches. Germline V gene lookup returns CDR1 SGHTA and CDR2 FQGTGA. This CDR3 reads CASSSGQPKTEAFF. Here the CDR3 DNA reads TGTGCCAGCAGCTCGGGACAGCCTAAGACTGAAGCTTTCTTT.

This sequence joins TRBV11-2 and TRBJ2-7; D possibly corresponds to TRBD2 (6 bases). Germline loops: CDR1 SGHAT, CDR2 FQNNGV. CDR3 length equals 14 residues. Trimming stripped 0 bases from V and 3 bases from J, with 9 bases between. This chain's CDR3 is CASSLDLGGYEQYF. The CDR3 region has the DNA TGTGCCAGCAGCTTAGATTTGGGGGGCTACGAGCAGTACTTC.

This chain connects TRBV7-2 to TRBJ1-6, with D maybe TRBD1 (6 bases). Germline V lookup: CDR1 SGHTA, CDR2 FQGNSA. The CDR3 has 14 amino acids. V dropped 5 bases and J dropped 7 bases, with 12 bases sitting between them. CDR3 region: CASSLGQLNSPLHF. The DNA of the CDR3 is TGTGCCAGCAGCCTAGGACAGTTAAATTCACCCCTCCACTTT.

The rearrangement joins TRBV27 to TRBJ2-2, with a possible D match to TRBD2 (5 bases). V was clipped by 3 bases and J by 6 bases, with 23 bases between them. Germline-derived CDR1 and CDR2 are MNHEY and SMNVEV (reference sequence). CDR3 length: 18 residues. CDR3 nucleotides: TGTGCCAGCAGTTTTTTTTCGAGTAGGAGGCTCTCCCCCGGGGAGCTGTTTTTT. Its translation is CASSFFSSRRLSPGELFF.

The V call is TRBV7-2, the J call TRBJ2-7, with D possibly TRBD1 on 8 matching bases. Per the germline V gene, CDR1 is SGHTA and CDR2 is FQGNSA. This CDR3 spans 15 amino acids. V was pared by 5 bases and J by 2 bases, with 16 bases between. CDR3 nucleotide sequence: TGTGCCAGCAGCCAACAGGGGGGGTCCGCCTACGAGCAGTACTTC. Translating it yields CASSQQGGSAYEQYF.

This clone was counted a single time. The chain couples TRBV19 to TRBJ1-6; 9 bases align to TRBD1. Germline CDR1 reads LNHDA; CDR2 reads SQIVND (reference sequence). Trimming cost V 6 bases and J 5 bases; bases outside gene matches: 8. The CDR3 has 16 residues. CDR3 sequence: CASSRDGQGNNSPLHF. DNA for the CDR3: TGTGCCAGTAGCAGGGATGGACAGGGGAATAATTCACCCCTCCACTTT.

The chain links TRBV6-6 to TRBJ1-6; the match to TRBD1 covers 7 bases. V was clipped by 6 bases and J by 0 bases; unmatched bases: 5. Germline loops: CDR1 MNHNY, CDR2 SVGAGI (reference sequence). This CDR3 region has 16 residues. The DNA for the CDR3 is TGTGCCAGCAGGGTACAGGGGAGCTCCTATAATTCACCCCTCCACTTT. This codes for CASRVQGSSYNSPLHF.

The chain links TRBV7-2 to TRBJ1-6; D remains ambiguous. The CDR3 covers 13 residues. Germline V CDR1 and CDR2: SGHTA, FQGNSA. V lost 5 bases and J 14 bases, leaving 16 bases between the germline ends. CDR3 residues: CASSPGSPATLHF. Written as DNA, the CDR3 is TGTGCCAGCAGCCCCGGGAGCCCCGCCACCCTCCACTTT.

This rearrangement joins TRBV2 to TRBJ2-7, with D tentatively TRBD1 (6 bases). CDR3 length: 14 amino acids. V lost 6 bases to trimming and J lost 3 bases, with 15 bases between them. Germline values: CDR1 SNHLY, CDR2 FYNNEI. The CDR3 DNA reads as TGTGCCAGCAGAGACACGGCGGACAGCTACGAGCAGTACTTC. This sequence encodes CASRDTADSYEQYF.

V usage is TRBV5-3 and J usage is TRBJ2-2, with 7 bases identical to TRBD1. TRBV5-3 falls under the ORF class, with uncertain function. V was pared by 2 bases and J by 5 bases, with 12 bases of the junction left unmatched. The CDR3 spans 17 residues. In nucleotides, the CDR3 is TGTGCCAGAAGCTTCAGGATTCGACAGGGTGTAACCGGGGAGCTGTTTTTT. This sequence encodes CARSFRIRQGVTGELFF.